This TCR beta chain was profiled in a study of control samples from healthy donors and cancer patients (dated by TCRdb to 2019 to 2021). From the cysteine through the phenylalanine, the CDR3 covers 13 amino acids. The retained sequence is limited to the CDR3, 39 bases, with the frame set at the first base. V and J are trimmed by 6 bases and 4 bases, and the gene matches miss 4 bases of the junction. As encoded in the germline V gene, CDR1 is SNHLY while CDR2 is FYNNEI. Library preparation was by the immunoSEQ multiplex PCR assay. TCRdb mirrors the immuneACCESS table, restricted to in-frame sequences. Some clones are absent from its copies; in checked studies, under half trace to an unresolved V gene, and the reason for the others is unknown. This sample lists roughly 200,000 clones; roughly nine tenths were detected once. The biggest ten clones account for over 1.5% of the sample. About this clone itself: The target of this receptor is not known. Nothing much larger sits one base from this clone, and base qualities are not available.

This receptor chain uses TRBV2 and TRBJ1-2, and 8 bases in between align with TRBD1. Sequences were obtained from blood. The TCR sequence derives from a man between 25 and 39 years old in good health. CDR3 region: CASRGTGSYGYTF. The nucleotide sequence is given as TGTGCCAGCAGAGGGACAGGTAGCTATGGCTACACCTTC.